The T cell receptor beta chain under discussion was sequenced for a study of cytomegalovirus exposure and HLA in healthy donors. The table lists this clone with a count of one. Its antigen remains unknown. Primers included in the PCR were 60 Vbeta and 13 Jbeta primers. Sequencing was performed with immunoSEQ multiplex PCR; in TCRdb, only in-frame clones are kept and a portion is missing. Counted here are around 150,000 clones, more than 70% occurring once; the ten biggest clones make up around 6.9%. Points from the study as a whole: What a later analysis showed was that several of the most significant clusters appeared linked to common viral pathogens.

The CDR3 spans 13 residues. With 3 bases removed from V and 1 base from J, the gap between germline ends came to 6 bases. The germline V gene has CDR1 SGHDT and CDR2 YYEEEE. What was sequenced was PBMCs. The J gene is TRBJ2-3, the V gene TRBV5-6, with D uncertain. The sequence derives from a male donor in good health and CMV-seropositive. CDR3 sequence: CASSSHGTDTQYF. As DNA, the CDR3 is TGTGCCAGCAGCTCACACGGCACAGATACGCAGTATTTT.